The source of this T cell receptor beta chain is a study of pediatric ulcerative colitis (dated by TCRdb to between 2018 and 2021). With regard to the full study: Fewer than ten ulcerative colitis patients had pancolitis and two had left-sided colitis, with histology consistent with ulcerative colitis in all. By Pediatric Ulcerative Colitis Activity Index, two patients had mild disease, several had moderate disease and three had acute severe colitis. Nine or ten newly diagnosed, treatment-naive pediatric ulcerative colitis patients and a handful of non-IBD control children each provided paired blood and rectal samples. Points the paper makes about the study in general: Two rectal CDR3 clonotypes were present in all ulcerative colitis patients and in none of the controls. Only a handful of individuals were included in the healthy control group, which was small. Clonal overlap between a subject's own blood and rectum was significantly greater in ulcerative colitis patients than in controls, which suggests more T cell trafficking to inflamed tissue. Because repertoires were derived from total lymphocyte DNA, patterns in rare subsets such as regulatory T cells may not have been reflected. Features of the rectal repertoire distinguished controls, mild-moderate colitis patients and acute severe colitis patients, and in acute severe colitis, rectal diversity was reduced because of clonal expansions. For technical reasons, substantially fewer templates were yielded by the blood samples of a couple of patients, and these blood samples were excluded from blood-rectal overlap analysis.

Concerning this clone itself: Its recognized antigen is unknown. Per-base qualities were not stored, and no clone one base away is much larger.

Before the diagnostic colonoscopy, none of the ulcerative colitis patients had been given immunosuppressive medication. A blood sample was drawn at the time of the colonoscopy. The Wizard kit (Promega) was used to extract genomic DNA from the blood and intestinal samples. Rearranged CDR3 beta regions were amplified from genomic DNA with multiplex V and J primers using the immunoSEQ TRB Survey service. To keep depth equal across samples, survey-level sequencing depth of up to 500,000 reads per sample was applied. Libraries were purified, pooled and sequenced on Illumina technology. As for how the authors treated the data: Productive clonality, sample overlap, pairwise scatters, CDR3 beta length, V/D/J gene usage and productiveness were all assessed with the immunoSEQ online tools. Alongside Shannon and Simpson indices, calculated diversity was computed as the number of unique rearrangements divided by total templates, multiplied by 100. For principal component analysis, Z-score normalized data were analyzed with the R prcomp function and the ggbiplot package. Blood-rectal clonal overlap within each subject was quantified with Morisita's index. Not all clones reach the TCRdb copy of this immuneACCESS table, which keeps in-frame sequences only. Checked studies attribute under half of the gap to unresolved V genes and leave the rest unexplained. The DNA gave D and trimming, while V, J and clone size come from that table. The sample profile shows 30,000 to 45,000 clones; over 65% of them were found once. The top ten clones comprise more than 20% of the sample.

The germline V end is reduced by 2 bases and the J end by 3 bases; junction bases left unmatched: 6. The CDR1 and CDR2 encoded by the germline V gene (reference sequence) are GTSNPN and SVGIG. Reading from cysteine to phenylalanine, the CDR3 counts 15 amino acids. The DNA shown is the 45-base CDR3, in frame from base 1. This TCR was recovered from a girl aged 10 to 17 with moderate ulcerative colitis. The sequence links TRBV30 to TRBJ2-7; 11 central nucleotides agree with TRBD2. What was sequenced was blood. The nucleotides are TGTGCCTGGAGTACCCCGCTAGCGGGGGGCTACGAGCAGTACTTC. Its coded protein is CAWSTPLAGGYEQYF.